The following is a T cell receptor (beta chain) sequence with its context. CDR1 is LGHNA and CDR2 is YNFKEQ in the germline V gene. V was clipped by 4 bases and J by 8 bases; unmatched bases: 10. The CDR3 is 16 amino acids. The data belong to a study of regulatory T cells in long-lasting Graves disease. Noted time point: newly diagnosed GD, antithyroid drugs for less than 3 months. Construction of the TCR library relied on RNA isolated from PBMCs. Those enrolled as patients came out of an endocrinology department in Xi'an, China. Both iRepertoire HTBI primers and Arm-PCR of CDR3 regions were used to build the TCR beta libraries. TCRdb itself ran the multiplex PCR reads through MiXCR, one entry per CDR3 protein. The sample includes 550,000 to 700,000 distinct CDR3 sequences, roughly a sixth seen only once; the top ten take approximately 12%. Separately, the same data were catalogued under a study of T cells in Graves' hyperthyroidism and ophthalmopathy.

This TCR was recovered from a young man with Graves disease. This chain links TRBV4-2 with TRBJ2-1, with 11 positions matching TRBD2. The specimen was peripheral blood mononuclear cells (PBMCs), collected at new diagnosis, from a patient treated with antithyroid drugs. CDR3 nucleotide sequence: TGTGCCAGCAGCCGCCTTAGCGGGAGGGCCGGAGATGAGCAGTTCTTC. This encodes CASSRLSGRAGDEQFF.